This T cell receptor beta chain was sequenced in a study of blood T cell repertoires in COVID-19. Study overall: Sources were T cells, B-cell-depleted T cells, or PBMCs; the material itself was cDNA or gDNA.

Per the original data handling: For nucleated cells, counts were estimated from reference gene primer amplification. The table came from immunoSEQ multiplex PCR; TCRdb's copy has only in-frame clones and leaves some out. D and trimming come from the DNA, and the V and J calls and clone size come from that table. The data show about 55,000 clones, around 90% seen once. This sequence was found in a man aged 40-49 years with COVID-19, enrolled during active disease. Sequenced sample: peripheral blood.

The CDR3 coding sequence is TGTGCCAGCAACCCGGGGGGGAACACTGAAGCTTTCTTT. Translated: CASNPGGNTEAFF. The V gene is TRBV9, the J gene TRBJ1-1, with D possibly TRBD1 on 5 matching bases. Germline CDR1 reads SGDLS; CDR2 reads YYNGEE. The CDR3 extends over 13 amino acids. Between the trimmed V and J ends, which lost 6 bases and 1 base, there was a span of 10 bases.